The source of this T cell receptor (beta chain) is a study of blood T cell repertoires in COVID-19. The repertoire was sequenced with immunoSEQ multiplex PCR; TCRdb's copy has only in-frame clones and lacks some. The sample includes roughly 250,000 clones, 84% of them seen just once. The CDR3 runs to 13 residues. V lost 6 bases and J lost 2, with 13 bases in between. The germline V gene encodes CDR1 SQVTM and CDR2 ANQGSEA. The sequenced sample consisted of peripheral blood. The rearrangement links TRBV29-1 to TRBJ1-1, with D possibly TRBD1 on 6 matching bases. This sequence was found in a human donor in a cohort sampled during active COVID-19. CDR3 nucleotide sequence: TGCAGCGTCGGACAGACTCTAAACACTGAAGCTTTCTTT. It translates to CSVGQTLNTEAFF.